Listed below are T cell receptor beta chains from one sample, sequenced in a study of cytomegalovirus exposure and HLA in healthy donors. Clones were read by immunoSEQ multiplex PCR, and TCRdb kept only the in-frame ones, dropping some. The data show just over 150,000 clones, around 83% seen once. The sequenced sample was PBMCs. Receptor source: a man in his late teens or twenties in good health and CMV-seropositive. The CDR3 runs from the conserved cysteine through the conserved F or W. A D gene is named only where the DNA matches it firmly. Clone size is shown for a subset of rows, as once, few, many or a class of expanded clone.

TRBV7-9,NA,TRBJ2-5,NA,TGTGCCAGCAGCTTGGCAGGGGTATCGGAGACCCAGTACTTC,CASSLAGVSETQYF
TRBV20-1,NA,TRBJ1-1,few,TGCAGTGCTAGAATCGACACTGAAGCTTTCTTT,CSARIDTEAFF
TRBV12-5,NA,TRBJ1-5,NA,TGTGCTAGTGGTTTCGGTGGCAATCAGCCCCAGCATTTT,CASGFGGNQPQHF
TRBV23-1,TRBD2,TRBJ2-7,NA,TGCGCCAACCCAACGGAAGCGGGGGGTTCTTACGAGCAGTACTTC,CANPTEAGGSYEQYF
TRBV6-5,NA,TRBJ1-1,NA,TGTGCCAGCAGTGCCCCGACAGGCGCTTTCTTT,CASSAPTGAFF
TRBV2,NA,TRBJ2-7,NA,TGTGCCAGCAACAGCGGAACCTACGAGCAGTACTTC,CASNSGTYEQYF
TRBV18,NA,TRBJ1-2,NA,TGTGCCAGCTCACCACCGGGAGGTTATGGCTACACCTTC,CASSPPGGYGYTF
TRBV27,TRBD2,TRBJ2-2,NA,TGTGCCAGCAGTTTAAGGGCTAGCGGGGGAACCGGGGAGCTGTTTTTT,CASSLRASGGTGELFF
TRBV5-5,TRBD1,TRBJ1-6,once,TGTGCCAGCAGCTTGGGTACAGGGGAGGCCGGATCACCCCTCCACTTT,CASSLGTGEAGSPLHF
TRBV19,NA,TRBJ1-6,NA,TGTGCCACCCGGGGGGGGAGCTCCTATAATTCACCCCTCCACTTT,CATRGGSSYNSPLHF
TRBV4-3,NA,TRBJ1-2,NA,TGCGCCAGCAGCGAAGGCGGGGGGCCCAATGGCTACACCTTC,CASSEGGGPNGYTF
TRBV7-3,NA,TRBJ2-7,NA,TGTGCCAGCAGCGTCGACAGGTTCTACGAGCAGTACTTC,CASSVDRFYEQYF
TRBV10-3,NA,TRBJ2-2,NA,TGTGCCATCAGTGAGGACAGGTTCAACGGGGAGCTGTTTTTT,CAISEDRFNGELFF
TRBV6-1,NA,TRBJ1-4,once,TGTGCCAGCAGTGAAGGGTCGAGCTCTAATGAAAAACTGTTTTTT,CASSEGSSSNEKLFF
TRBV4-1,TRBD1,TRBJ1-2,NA,TGCGCCAGCAGCCAAGATCTTACACTGACAGGGGGCGAGAGAGGCTACACCTTC,CASSQDLTLTGGERGYTF